What follows are 16 T cell receptor beta chains derived from one specimen sequenced in a study of healthy donors' naive CD4 and CD8 T cells (dated by TCRdb to between 2014 and 2017). Instrument on record: 454 GS FLX Titanium. A previously published linear amplification protocol was used to build TCR libraries from roughly 480 ng of total RNA. In TCRdb, the public reads were trimmed at Q25 with fastp and aligned with MiXCR, with productive beta chains retained. CDR3 protein duplicates are merged, each entry listing the most common genes and DNA. This sample is represented by 200,000 or so distinct CDR3 sequences; over 60% of them were singletons. Roughly 2.4% of the sample comes from the top ten. The sample was naive CD4+ and CD8+ T cells sorted from blood, pooled from several donors. This specimen's cell subset or site label, interpreted: FACS-sorted naive CD4+ (CD45RO-CD45RA+) and naive CD8+ (CD45RA+CD27bright) T cells. The source is a pool of human donors in good health; the sample pools cells from several healthy donors.

The rearrangement links TRBV4-1 to TRBJ1-1; TRBD1 is a possible D gene (6 bases). Trimming removed 4 bases at V and 1 base at J, with 10 bases between. The CDR3 has 14 amino acids. Germline lookup yields CDR1 MGHRA and CDR2 YSYEKL. CDR3 in amino acids: CASSRLQGNTEAFF. For the CDR3, the DNA is TGCGCCAGCAGCCGCTTACAGGGGAACACTGAAGCTTTCTTT.

The chain combines TRBV19 with TRBJ2-1; D possibly uses TRBD1 or TRBD2 (5 bases each). Germline V gives CDR1 LNHDA, CDR2 SQIVND (reference sequence). Trimming pared 8 bases from V and 12 bases from J, leaving 14 bases between. There are 11 residues in the CDR3. CDR3 loop: CASFGGPGQFF. The DNA for the CDR3 is TGTGCCAGTTTTGGGGGTCCCGGGCAGTTCTTC.

The V and J genes are TRBV19 and TRBJ2-7, with TRBD1 as a possible D gene (6 bases). The V gene lost 5 bases and the J gene lost 0 bases, with 11 bases spanning the gap. CDR1 and CDR2 (germline): LNHDA, SQIVND (reference sequence). The CDR3 loop spans 14 amino acids. The CDR3 sequence is CASSETDSSYEQYF. The CDR3 DNA is TGTGCCAGTAGTGAAACGGACAGCTCCTACGAGCAGTACTTC.

J is TRBJ1-1 and V is TRBV6-5; D unresolved. Germline loops: CDR1 MNHEY, CDR2 SVGAGI. The CDR3 runs to 14 residues. The V end lost 4 bases, the J end lost 4 bases, and 13 bases lay between the germline ends. CDR3 in amino acids: CASSWSSLGTEAFF. CDR3 DNA: TGTGCCAGCAGTTGGTCCTCGCTGGGCACTGAAGCTTTCTTT.

The chain recombines TRBV11-2 with TRBJ2-5, with TRBD1 matching 8 bases. V shed 5 bases, J shed 5 bases, and the junction held 16 bases outside the gene matches. Looked up from germline, CDR1 is SGHAT and CDR2 is FQNNGV. The length of the CDR3 is 17 residues. The CDR3 sequence is CASSMQPDRVGRETQYF. The DNA for the CDR3 is TGTGCCAGCAGCATGCAACCGGACAGGGTTGGGCGGGAGACCCAGTACTTC.

V usage is TRBV29-1 and J usage is TRBJ1-1, with D unclear. The CDR3 length is 13 residues. V gave up 0 bases and J gave up 6 bases, with 11 bases separating them. In germline, CDR1 is SQVTM, CDR2 ANQGSEA. The CDR3 DNA reads TGCAGCGTTGAAGAGGGCGGGCTTGCTGAAGCTTTCTTT. Its protein product is CSVEEGGLAEAFF.

V gene TRBV5-4 combines with J gene TRBJ1-2, with 7 positions matching TRBD1. The CDR3 has 13 residues. V lost 4 bases, J lost 3 bases, and 3 bases stayed unmatched. In germline, CDR1 is SGHNT, CDR2 YYREEE (reference sequence). In DNA form, the CDR3 reads TGTGCCAGCAGCACAGACAGGGACTATGGCTACACCTTC. It yields the protein CASSTDRDYGYTF.

This clonotype was detected a few times. The rearrangement links TRBV19 to TRBJ1-1, with D hard to call. V was clipped by 7 bases and J by 2 bases, with 11 bases between them. CDR1 and CDR2 from the germline V gene are LNHDA and SQIVND (reference sequence). The CDR3 totals 13 residues. The CDR3 bases are TGTGCCAGTAAAGAGGGCGGTAACACTGAAGCTTTCTTT. As protein: CASKEGGNTEAFF.

The J gene is TRBJ1-5, the V gene TRBV6-5; D unclear. The germline V gene encodes CDR1 MNHEY and CDR2 SVGAGI. CDR3 length: 14 amino acids. The ends were cut back, 0 bases at V and 5 bases at J, with 8 bases in the middle. The CDR3 bases are TGTGCCAGCAGTTACTCGTACGGCTATCAGCCCCAGCATTTT. Its translation: CASSYSYGYQPQHF.

The chain employs TRBV7-9 and TRBJ2-1; D not certain. Germline values: CDR1 SEHNR, CDR2 FQNEAQ (reference sequence). CDR3 length: 13 amino acids. The V end lost 4 bases, the J end lost 9 bases, and 13 bases lay between the germline ends. Here the CDR3 reads CASSSSWFLEQFF. The CDR3 coding sequence is TGTGCCAGCAGCTCTTCTTGGTTTCTTGAGCAGTTCTTC. The variable domain in full, completed from reference TRBV7-9 and TRBJ2-1, reads DTGVSQNPRHKITKRGQNVTFRCDPISEHNRLYWYRQTLGQGPEFLTYFQNEAQLEKSRLLSDRFSAERPKGSFSTLEIQRTEQGDSAMYLCASSSSWFLEQFFGPGTRLTVL.

This rearrangement joins TRBV12-3 or TRBV12-4 to TRBJ2-1; no clear D. This CDR3 has 12 amino acids. V lost 1 base and J 7 bases, leaving 5 bases between the germline ends. As DNA, the CDR3 is TGTGCCAGCAGTTTAGGGTGGAATGAGCAGTTCTTC. It yields the protein CASSLGWNEQFF.

J is TRBJ2-7 and V is TRBV6-5; D is unclear. The CDR3 has 13 amino acids. V lost 3 bases and J lost 5, with 11 bases in between. CDR1 and CDR2 (germline): MNHEY, SVGAGI. The CDR3 loop reads CASSYERSNEQYF. CDR3 DNA sequence: TGTGCCAGCAGTTATGAGAGGTCCAACGAGCAGTACTTC.

V usage is TRBV5-6 and J usage is TRBJ2-1, with 8 positions matching TRBD2. This CDR3 contains 15 residues. In germline, CDR1 is SGHDT, CDR2 YYEEEE. After removal of 1 base from V and 7 bases from J, the junction contained 7 bases not matched to a gene. The CDR3 reads CASSLLSGRVNEQFF. The DNA of the CDR3 is TGTGCCAGCAGCTTGTTGAGCGGGAGAGTGAATGAGCAGTTCTTC. Full variable domain (outside the CDR3, taken from reference TRBV5-6 and TRBJ2-1): DAGVTQSPTHLIKTRGQQVTLRCSPKSGHDTVSWYQQALGQGPQFIFQYYEEEERQRGNFPDRFSGHQFPNYSSELNVNALLLGDSALYLCASSLLSGRVNEQFFGPGTRLTVL.

This clonotype has more than one count but fewer than ten. The gene calls are TRBV29-1 and TRBJ2-3; 7 nucleotides align to TRBD1. In germline, CDR1 is SQVTM, CDR2 ANQGSEA. The CDR3 is 12 amino acids. V lost 6 bases and J lost 1; bases outside the gene matches: 1. The CDR3 bases are TGCAGCGTCACAGGGGGCACAGATACGCAGTATTTT. It is translated as CSVTGGTDTQYF.

This chain links TRBV13 with TRBJ2-7; D remains ambiguous. Trimming removed 0 bases from V and 5 bases from J, with 14 bases in between. CDR1 and CDR2 from the germline V gene are PRHDT and FYEKMQ (reference sequence). The CDR3 spans 15 residues. CDR3 nucleotides: TGTGCCAGCAGCTTAGGCGGTGGTCGGTCTGACGAGCAGTACTTC. This translates into CASSLGGGRSDEQYF. The entire variable domain, with the rest obtained from reference TRBV13 and TRBJ2-7, is as follows: AAGVIQSPRHLIKEKRETATLKCYPIPRHDTVYWYQQGPGQDPQFLISFYEKMQSDKGSIPDRFSAQQFSDYHSELNMSSLELGDSALYFCASSLGGGRSDEQYFGPGTRLTVT.

The chain is built from TRBV2 and TRBJ2-1; unclear D gene. The CDR3 is 14 amino acids. Germline loops: CDR1 SNHLY, CDR2 FYNNEI. Between the trimmed V and J ends, which lost 6 bases and 5 bases, there was a span of 14 bases. The CDR3 is CASRSPGTHNEQFF. As DNA, the CDR3 is TGTGCCAGCAGAAGCCCCGGTACCCACAATGAGCAGTTCTTC. Supplemented by reference TRBV2 and TRBJ2-1, the full variable domain reads EPEVTQTPSHQVTQMGQEVILRCVPISNHLYFYWYRQILGQKVEFLVSFYNNEISEKSEIFDDQFSVERPDGSNFTLKIRSTKLEDSAMYFCASRSPGTHNEQFFGPGTRLTVL.